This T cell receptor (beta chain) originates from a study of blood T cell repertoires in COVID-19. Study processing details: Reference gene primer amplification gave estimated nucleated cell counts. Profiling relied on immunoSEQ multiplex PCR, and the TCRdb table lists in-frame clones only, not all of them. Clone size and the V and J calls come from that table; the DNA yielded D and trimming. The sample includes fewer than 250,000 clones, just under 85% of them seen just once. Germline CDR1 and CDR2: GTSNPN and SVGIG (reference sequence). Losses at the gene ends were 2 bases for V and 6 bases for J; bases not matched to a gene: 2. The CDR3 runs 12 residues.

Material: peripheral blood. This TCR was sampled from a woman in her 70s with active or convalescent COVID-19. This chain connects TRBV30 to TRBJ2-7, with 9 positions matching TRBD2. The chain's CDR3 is CAWSSGRIEQYF. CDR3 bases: TGTGCCTGGAGTAGCGGGAGGATCGAGCAGTACTTC.